This T cell receptor (beta chain) was sequenced for a study of human T cells and chemical hapten exposure. Turning to the study itself: Patients were given diphenylcyclopropenone on the scalp weekly across the approximately 25-week study.

Findings of the study overall: With regard to DPC sensitization, TCRs above 1 in 1000 frequency did not change.

TCRdb reanalysed the RACE reads using MiXCR and keeps one entry per CDR3 protein. The table includes roughly 94,000 distinct CDR3 sequences, 9% to 9.5% detected once. The germline V gene has CDR1 SGHVS and CDR2 FQNEAQ. The CDR3 is 16 residues long. Noted time point: patch test 2, 6 weeks after DPC sensitization. Treatment meaning: therapeutic diphenylcyclopropenone sensitization with weekly scalp DPC. With respect to this clonotype: Its antigen is as yet unknown. One end of the junction is discordant with germline, which a read error may explain.

The V and J genes are TRBV7-8 and TRBJ2-2; D is perhaps TRBD2 (5 bases). The TCR sequence derives from a woman in her thirties or forties with alopecia areata. Some clones in this sample may be carry-over from other donors' samples. The specimen comprised whole blood, sampled in connection with sensitization to the hapten diphenylcyclopropenone (DPC). DNA of the CDR3: TGTGCCAGCACCCCTGTAAGGATAGCGAACACCGGGGAGCCGTTTTTT. Amino acids: CASTPVRIANTGEPFF.